Sequencing of this TCR beta chain was carried out in a study of beta chain features in type 1 diabetes. Whole-study context: Across the samples, some 98,000,000 sorted cells were examined in total.

Regarding this clone: The sample holds other DNA sequences that translate to the same CDR3.

The entirety of the isolated RNA underwent reverse transcription, so expressed TCRB transcripts were sequenced. Generated by immunoSEQ multiplex PCR, the TCRdb table keeps only in-frame clones and is missing some. This table holds more than 110,000 clones, 6.9% found once. This CDR3 is built from 16 residues. In germline, CDR1 is SGDLS, CDR2 YYNGEE. J gave up 3 bases and V 4 bases, and 8 bases lay outside the gene matches. The source material was central memory CD4+ T cells from blood. This clonotype originated in a woman aged 25 to 39 in good health. This sequence joins TRBV9 and TRBJ2-7; 12 bases map to TRBD2. The CDR3 DNA reads TGTGCCAGCAGCCCGAGGACTAGCGGGATGATCTACGAGCAGTACTTC. It specifies CASSPRTSGMIYEQYF.